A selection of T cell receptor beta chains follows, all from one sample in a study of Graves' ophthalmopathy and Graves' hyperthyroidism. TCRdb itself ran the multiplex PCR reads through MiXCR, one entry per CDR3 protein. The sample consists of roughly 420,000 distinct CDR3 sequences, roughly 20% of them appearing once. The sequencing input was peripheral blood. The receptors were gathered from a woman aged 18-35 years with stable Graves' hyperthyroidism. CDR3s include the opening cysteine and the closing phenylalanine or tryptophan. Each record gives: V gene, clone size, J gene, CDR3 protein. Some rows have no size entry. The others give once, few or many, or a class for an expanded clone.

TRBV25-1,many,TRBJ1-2,CASSEPGQGDGYTF
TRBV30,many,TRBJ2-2,CAWGRPGHRNTGELFF
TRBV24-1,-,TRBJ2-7,CATVTEQYF
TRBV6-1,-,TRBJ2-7,CASSARSGRPYEQYF
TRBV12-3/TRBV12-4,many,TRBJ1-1,CASRTGGVNTEAFF
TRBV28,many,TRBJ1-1,CASSSRANERVNTEAFF
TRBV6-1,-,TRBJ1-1,CASSQQSSEAFF
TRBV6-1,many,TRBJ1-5,CASTNRASNQPQHF
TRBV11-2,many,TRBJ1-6,CASRSLQGSYNSPLHF
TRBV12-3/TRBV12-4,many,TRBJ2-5,CASTPEPARQGTQYF
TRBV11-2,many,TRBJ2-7,CASSFGRSSYEQYF
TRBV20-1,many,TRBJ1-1,CSASQQVTEAFF
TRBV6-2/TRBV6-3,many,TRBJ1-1,CATRSPLPSAGETNTEAFF
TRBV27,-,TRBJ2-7,CASSLRDRTTYEQYF
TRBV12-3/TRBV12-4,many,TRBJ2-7,CASSLGLSNEQYF
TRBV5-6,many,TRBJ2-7,CASSFVASGNSYEQYF
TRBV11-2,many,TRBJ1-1,CASSPQMIQVNTEAFF